Listed below are T cell receptor beta chains from one sample, sequenced in a study of cytomegalovirus exposure and HLA in healthy donors. Profiled with immunoSEQ multiplex PCR; TCRdb holds only in-frame clones, not every one. Among about 130,000 clones, 80% were seen once, and the ten largest hold around 2.5%. The sample consisted of PBMCs. The receptors here all came from a man between 25 and 39 years old in good health and CMV-seronegative. The conserved cysteine and the conserved F or W are not part of the CDR3 here.

TRBV7-2	ATSEGAGAMYSDTQY
TRBV19	ASSMGTRSNQPQH
TRBV19	ASSTPDRGDTGELF
TRBV2	ASSDISWEGQGNQPQH
TRBV13	ASSSDPGDDTQY
TRBV5-1	ASSLVALAGAIGNEQF
TRBV4-3	ASSQGAGVTGELF
TRBV2	ASSAVSRGTLGEKLF
TRBV7-3	ASSLSSDSYEQY
TRBV27	ASSLLRDSNQPQH
TRBV5-6	ASSFGLAGSYNEQF